Following are 14 T cell receptor beta chains from one sample sequenced in a study of shared clonotypes between healthy human individuals. Using immunoSEQ multiplex PCR, the repertoire was profiled, and TCRdb retains in-frame clones only, with some absent. Of more than 900,000 clones listed, approximately 78% were seen once; the top ten hold around 0.6%. Sequenced: memory CD4+ T cells from PBMCs. Subset described: CD45RA-negative fraction. These receptors all come from a man younger than 35 in good health. Some clones in this sample may be carry-over from other donors' samples.

About this clone itself: It is likely a read error: a sequence one base away is far more abundant. The V gene is TRBV7-2, the J gene TRBJ1-1; D gene uncertain. The CDR3 consists of 12 residues. Looked up from germline, CDR1 is SGHTA and CDR2 is FQGNSA. V was shortened by 5 bases and J by 5 bases, with 9 bases between the two germline ends. The CDR3 reads CASSRDWTEAFF. Written as DNA, the CDR3 is TGTGCCAGCAGCCGAGACTGGACTGAAGCTTTCTTT.

This clone was observed a single time. J is TRBJ2-2 and V is TRBV4-2, with a possible D match to TRBD1 (5 bases). V shed 3 bases and J shed 3 bases, with 14 bases lying between them. The CDR3 is 16 residues long. Germline V lookup: CDR1 LGHNA, CDR2 YNFKEQ. Written as DNA, the CDR3 is TGTGCCAGCAGCCACATAGGGGTTACGGACACCGGGGAGCTGTTTTTT. This translates into CASSHIGVTDTGELFF.

This chain joins TRBV5-1 and TRBJ1-3, with TRBD1 as a possible D gene (5 bases). The CDR3 runs to 15 residues. Germline V CDR1 and CDR2: SGHRS, YFSETQ. Trimming took off 1 base at V and 4 bases at J, with 12 bases between the two ends. The CDR3 is CASSLLSRAGNTIYF. CDR3 nucleotide sequence: TGCGCCAGCAGCTTGTTGTCCAGGGCGGGAAACACCATATATTTT. The full variable domain, in which reference TRBV5-1 and TRBJ1-3 provide the parts outside the CDR3, is KAGVTQTPRYLIKTRGQQVTLSCSPISGHRSVSWYQQTPGQGLQFLFEYFSETQRNKGNFPGRFSGRQFSNSRSEMNVSTLELGDSALYLCASSLLSRAGNTIYFGEGSWLTVV.

The V call is TRBV7-3, the J call TRBJ2-1; D possibly corresponds to TRBD2 (6 bases). The CDR3 contains 16 residues. Germline lookup yields CDR1 SGHTA and CDR2 FQGTGA. The ends were cut back, 5 bases at V and 0 bases at J, with 14 bases in the middle. The CDR3 here is CASSIRDSSSYNEQFF. Here the CDR3 DNA reads TGTGCCAGCAGCATCCGGGACTCAAGCTCCTACAATGAGCAGTTCTTC.

The chain couples TRBV15 to TRBJ2-7, with D perhaps matching TRBD1 or TRBD2 (7 bases each). The V gene's germline CDR1 is LNHNV and CDR2 YYDKDF (reference sequence). The CDR3 runs 20 residues. Trimming removed 4 bases from V and 4 bases from J, with 32 bases in between. The CDR3 protein is CATSKDRDWGAGPHWYEQYF. The CDR3 DNA follows: TGTGCCACCAGCAAAGACAGGGATTGGGGAGCGGGACCACATTGGTACGAGCAGTACTTC.

In this sample, this clone turned up once. The chain employs TRBV19 and TRBJ1-1; unclear D gene. There are 14 residues in the CDR3. CDR1 is LNHDA and CDR2 is SQIVND in the germline V gene (reference sequence). Trimming removed 7 bases at V and 1 base at J, with 13 bases between. The CDR3 DNA sequence: TGTGCCAGTATTCAGAGGGATTCGAACACTGAAGCTTTCTTT. It is translated as CASIQRDSNTEAFF.

The chain carries TRBV7-9 and TRBJ1-1; D unclear. The CDR3 is 11 residues long. Looked up from germline, CDR1 is SEHNR and CDR2 is FQNEAQ (reference sequence). The V gene lost 5 bases and the J gene lost 7 bases, with 8 bases spanning the gap. CDR3 coding DNA: TGTGCCAGCAGCCGAGACCGTGAAGCTTTCTTT. Translated, it gives CASSRDREAFF. The variable domain in full, completed from reference TRBV7-9 and TRBJ1-1, reads DTGVSQNPRHKITKRGQNVTFRCDPISEHNRLYWYRQTLGQGPEFLTYFQNEAQLEKSRLLSDRFSAERPKGSFSTLEIQRTEQGDSAMYLCASSRDREAFFGQGTRLTVV.

The chain employs TRBV7-9 and TRBJ2-5; no clear D. This CDR3 has 15 amino acids. The germline CDR1 and CDR2 sequences are SEHNR and FQNEAQ (reference sequence). Trimming left V 6 bases short and J 14 bases short, with 28 bases between. CDR3 bases: TGTGCCAGCAGTAAAACGCTAGAGACAACACCCAGCCTATACTTC. Protein product: CASSKTLETTPSLYF.

The rearrangement joins TRBV27 to TRBJ2-1; the match to TRBD2 covers 7 bases. There are 13 residues in the CDR3. V trimming: 4 bases; J trimming: 5 bases; junction bases outside the gene matches: 2. The germline V gene has CDR1 MNHEY and CDR2 SMNVEV (reference sequence). The CDR3 region is CASSSGLHNEQFF. The CDR3 DNA reads TGTGCCAGCAGTTCGGGACTACACAATGAGCAGTTCTTC.

About this clone: Distinct nucleotide sequences in the sample also encode this CDR3. The chain employs TRBV28 and TRBJ1-2; 8 bases fit TRBD1. The CDR3 loop spans 13 amino acids. CDR1 and CDR2 (germline): MDHEN, SYDVKM. After removal of 5 bases from V and 7 bases from J, the junction contained 6 bases not matched to a gene. CDR3 region: CASSLTGEGGYTF. The CDR3 DNA reads as TGTGCCAGCAGTCTGACAGGGGAGGGTGGCTACACCTTC.

This clone has only a few counts. This sequence joins TRBV27 and TRBJ2-7; D might be TRBD1 or TRBD2, each matching 6 bases. Germline CDR1 and CDR2: MNHEY and SMNVEV (reference sequence). V was pared by 2 bases and J by 9 bases, with 14 bases between. The CDR3 is made up of 13 amino acids. CDR3: CASSLNREVSQYF. CDR3 DNA: TGTGCCAGCAGTTTAAACAGGGAGGTCTCGCAGTACTTC.

Concerning this clone: Other DNA sequences in the same sample also yield this CDR3. V usage is TRBV2 and J usage is TRBJ2-5; no clear D. The V gene lost 4 bases and the J gene lost 2 bases, with 5 bases spanning the gap. Germline assignment: CDR1 SNHLY and CDR2 FYNNEI. The CDR3 contains 12 residues. The CDR3 DNA sequence: TGTGCCAGCAGTGTCCGTCAAGAGACCCAGTACTTC. Translated, it gives CASSVRQETQYF. Using reference TRBV2 and TRBJ2-5 for the parts outside the CDR3, the full variable domain is EPEVTQTPSHQVTQMGQEVILRCVPISNHLYFYWYRQILGQKVEFLVSFYNNEISEKSEIFDDQFSVERPDGSNFTLKIRSTKLEDSAMYFCASSVRQETQYFGPGTRLLVL.

As concerns this clone: It differs at one base from a far larger clone, so likely a read error. Other DNA sequences in this specimen translate into the identical CDR3. The V and J genes are TRBV28 and TRBJ1-5; D remains unclear. CDR1 is MDHEN, CDR2 SYDVKM, per germline. This CDR3 is built from 16 residues. The CDR3 reads CASSSPLPGGNQPQHF. The CDR3, as DNA: TGTGCCAGCAGTTCGCCCCTCCCCGGTGGCAATCAACCCCAGCATTTT.

The chain recombines TRBV30 with TRBJ2-5, with D uncertain. The CDR3 spans 15 residues. Germline CDR1 reads GTSNPN; CDR2 reads SVGIG (reference sequence). V lost 0 bases and J lost 1, with 12 bases in between. The CDR3 DNA reads TGTGCCTGGAGTGTAACCGCAGCAGGCCAAGAGACCCAGTACTTC. Encoded protein: CAWSVTAAGQETQYF.